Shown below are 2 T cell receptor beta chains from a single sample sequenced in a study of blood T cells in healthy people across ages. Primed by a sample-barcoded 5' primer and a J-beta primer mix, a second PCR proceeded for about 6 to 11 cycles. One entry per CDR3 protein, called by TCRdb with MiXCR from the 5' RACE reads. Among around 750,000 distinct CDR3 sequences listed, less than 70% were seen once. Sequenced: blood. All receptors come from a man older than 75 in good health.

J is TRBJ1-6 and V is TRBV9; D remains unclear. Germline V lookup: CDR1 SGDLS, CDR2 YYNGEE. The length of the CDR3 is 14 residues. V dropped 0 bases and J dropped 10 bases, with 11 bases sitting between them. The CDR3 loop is CASSVAPLLSPLHF. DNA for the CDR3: TGTGCCAGCAGCGTAGCTCCCCTTCTATCACCCCTCCACTTT.

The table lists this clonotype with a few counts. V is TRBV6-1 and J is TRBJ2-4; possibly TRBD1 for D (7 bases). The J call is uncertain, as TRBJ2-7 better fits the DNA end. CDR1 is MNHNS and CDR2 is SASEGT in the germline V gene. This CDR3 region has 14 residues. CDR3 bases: TGTGCCAGCAGTGAAGTGGAGGGGGCGAGCGAGCAGTACTTC. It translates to CASSEVEGASEQYF.